What follows are 28 T cell receptor beta chains derived from one specimen sequenced in a study of cytomegalovirus exposure and HLA in healthy donors. The primer mix had 60 Vbeta and 13 Jbeta primers. TCRdb's table, derived via immunoSEQ multiplex PCR, lists solely in-frame clones and lacks some. The data contain 55,000 to 80,000 clones, 65% to 70% of them singletons. Sequencing input: PBMCs. Source of these receptors: a woman aged 30 to 39 in good health and CMV-seronegative.

The chain employs TRBV6-6 and TRBJ1-4; 10 positions agree with TRBD1. The CDR3 loop spans 14 amino acids. Trimming removed 5 bases from V and 7 bases from J; junction bases left unmatched: 4. Germline CDR1 reads MNHNY; CDR2 reads SVGAGI (reference sequence). CDR3 sequence: CASSLGTGAEKLFF. For the CDR3, the DNA is TGTGCCAGCAGTCTGGGGACAGGGGCTGAAAAACTGTTTTTT.

The V gene is TRBV6-5, the J gene TRBJ1-6; D remains unclear. Trimming removed 7 bases from V and 7 bases from J, with 11 bases in between. The CDR3 is 13 amino acids. Germline lookup yields CDR1 MNHEY and CDR2 SVGAGI. CDR3 sequence: CASNPGRNSPLHF. CDR3 bases: TGTGCCAGCAACCCAGGTCGGAATTCACCCCTCCACTTT.

This chain uses TRBV6-1 with TRBJ2-5; 9 bases are shared with TRBD2. The germline V gene encodes CDR1 MNHNS and CDR2 SASEGT. This CDR3 contains 19 residues. Unmatched junction bases numbered 20, after V lost 4 bases and J lost 5 bases. CDR3 residues: CASSGPYGKGGGARETQYF. CDR3 nucleotides: TGTGCCAGCAGTGGTCCCTATGGGAAGGGCGGGGGGGCTCGGGAGACCCAGTACTTC.

This chain uses TRBV7-9 with TRBJ2-5; D perhaps matches TRBD1 (5 bases). V shed 1 base and J shed 5 bases, with 11 bases lying between them. This CDR3 has 14 amino acids. CDR1 SEHNR and CDR2 FQNEAQ come from the germline V gene (reference sequence). CDR3 residues: CASSLDFQGETQYF. The CDR3 nucleotides read TGTGCCAGCAGCTTAGACTTTCAGGGCGAGACCCAGTACTTC.

The chain couples TRBV18 to TRBJ2-2, with D maybe TRBD1 (6 bases). The V end was cut by 3 bases, the J end by 6 bases, with 14 bases between. Germline CDR1 is KGHSH and CDR2 is LQKENI. The CDR3 is 15 residues long. CDR3 in DNA: TGTGCCAGCTCACCTCGAGGGGGTCAGGCCGGGGAGCTGTTTTTT. This encodes CASSPRGGQAGELFF.

J is TRBJ2-5 and V is TRBV4-3; 11 bases map to TRBD1. The CDR3 contains 14 residues. Germline loops: CDR1 LGHNA, CDR2 YSLEER. The V and J ends lost 4 bases and 5 bases, in that order; junction bases with no gene match: 3. DNA of the CDR3: TGCGCCAGCAGCCGGAGGACAGGGGGCGAGACCCAGTACTTC. Protein: CASSRRTGGETQYF.

The chain has TRBV7-2 and TRBJ1-6; TRBD1 matches at 7 bases. Germline V gene lookup returns CDR1 SGHTA and CDR2 FQGNSA. This CDR3 comprises 15 residues. Trimming cost V 5 bases and J 9 bases; bases outside gene matches: 10. CDR3 DNA: TGTGCCAGCAGCCCCCCGGTGGCAGGGGGTTCACCCCTCCACTTT. Its translation: CASSPPVAGGSPLHF.

This chain uses TRBV2 with TRBJ1-6; 8 nucleotides match TRBD1. This CDR3 region has 15 residues. Trimming at V came to 6 bases and at J to 5 bases, leaving 6 bases not matched to a gene. Germline values: CDR1 SNHLY, CDR2 FYNNEI. CDR3 sequence reads: CASRGRGRDNSPLHF. For the CDR3, the DNA is TGTGCCAGCAGAGGCAGGGGGCGGGATAATTCACCCCTCCACTTT.

This chain uses TRBV30 with TRBJ2-5, with unresolved D. Germline V gives CDR1 GTSNPN, CDR2 SVGIG (reference sequence). The CDR3 has 13 residues. With 3 bases removed from V and 5 bases from J, the gap between germline ends came to 13 bases. CDR3 amino acids: CAWSLPGGETQYF. The CDR3 DNA reads TGTGCCTGGAGCCTCCCAGGTGGGGAGACCCAGTACTTC.

CDR3: CASSHLPVTPRPQHF. The CDR3 DNA follows: TGTGCCAGCAGTCACCTTCCAGTTACGCCTCGGCCCCAGCATTTT. V usage is TRBV6-5 and J usage is TRBJ1-5; D gene uncertain. This CDR3 spans 15 amino acids. Germline CDR1 MNHEY, CDR2 SVGAGI. Trimming removed 5 bases from V and 9 bases from J, with 20 bases in between.

The chain employs TRBV19 and TRBJ1-4; no firm D call. Germline V gives CDR1 LNHDA, CDR2 SQIVND (reference sequence). This CDR3 is built from 14 residues. Trimming stripped 2 bases from V and 5 bases from J, with 9 bases between. The CDR3 region is CASSIRTGNEKLFF. The CDR3 DNA reads TGTGCCAGTAGTATAAGGACGGGAAATGAAAAACTGTTTTTT.

This sequence joins TRBV28 and TRBJ1-6, with 7 bases fitting TRBD1. Germline CDR1 reads MDHEN; CDR2 reads SYDVKM. There are 16 residues in the CDR3. J gave up 8 bases and V 3 bases, and 10 bases lay outside the gene matches. DNA for the CDR3: TGTGCCAGCAGTTTTACAGGGGTCTCGTCAGATTCACCCCTCCACTTT. This encodes CASSFTGVSSDSPLHF.

This clone has a single count. V is TRBV4-3 and J is TRBJ2-1, with D possibly TRBD2 on 5 matching bases. The germline gives CDR1 LGHNA, CDR2 YSLEER. The ends were cut back, 0 bases at V and 2 bases at J, with 11 bases in the middle. The CDR3 is 16 residues long. The CDR3 loop is CASSQETRPAYNEQFF. In DNA, the CDR3 is TGCGCCAGCAGCCAAGAAACTAGGCCAGCCTACAATGAGCAGTTCTTC.

The chain joins TRBV10-3 to TRBJ2-2, with 9 bases aligning to TRBD2. The CDR3 is 15 amino acids. J gave up 3 bases and V 4 bases, and 3 bases lay outside the gene matches. Germline CDR1 is ENHRY and CDR2 is SYGVKD. CDR3 nucleotide sequence: TGTGCCATCAGTGGGGGACTAGCAGACACCGGGGAGCTGTTTTTT. It codes for CAISGGLADTGELFF.

This clone was picked up a small number of times. The chain employs TRBV21-1 and TRBJ1-5; TRBD1, the table's D call, lacks a check against the DNA. TRBV21-1 is designated a pseudogene. The CDR3 has 16 amino acids. The CDR3 loop is CASKGQGRLFDQPQHF. The CDR3, as DNA: TGTGCCAGCAAGGGACAGGGCAGGTTATTCGATCAGCCCCAGCATTTT.

On this clone itself: Other DNA sequences in the same sample also yield this CDR3. The rearrangement joins TRBV10-3 to TRBJ1-2; 8 bases are shared with TRBD1. The germline V gene encodes CDR1 ENHRY and CDR2 SYGVKD. V was clipped by 6 bases and J by 2 bases; unmatched bases: 11. The CDR3 is 16 amino acids. The chain's CDR3 is CAIRGNGQGANYGYTF. CDR3 sequence (DNA): TGTGCCATCAGAGGCAACGGGCAGGGGGCGAACTATGGCTACACCTTC.

The chain combines TRBV18 with TRBJ2-7, with TRBD1 identical over 10 bases. The CDR3 is 15 amino acids. Trimming took 4 bases from V and 5 from J; bases not matched to a gene: 8. Germline V lookup: CDR1 KGHSH, CDR2 LQKENI. This chain's CDR3 is CASSLTGQGTDEQYF. In nucleotides, the CDR3 is TGTGCCAGCTCACTGACGGGACAGGGGACCGACGAGCAGTACTTC.

The chain uses TRBV5-1 and TRBJ2-7; D unresolved. Trimming cost V 4 bases and J 7 bases, with 15 bases left between them. The CDR3 has 13 residues. Germline CDR1 is SGHRS and CDR2 is YFSETQ. The DNA of the CDR3 is TGCGCCAGCAGCCCCGGTCCAGGTTTTGAGCAGTACTTC. The encoded protein is CASSPGPGFEQYF.

The chain has TRBV19 and TRBJ1-4; D might be TRBD1 (6 bases). Germline V CDR1 and CDR2: LNHDA, SQIVND (reference sequence). Trimming removed 3 bases from V and 4 bases from J, with 9 bases in between. There are 14 residues in the CDR3. The CDR3 DNA follows: TGTGCCAGTAGTATTGGACAGAGTAATGAAAAACTGTTTTTT. Encoded protein: CASSIGQSNEKLFF.

The chain uses TRBV11-1 and TRBJ1-2; D ambiguous. Germline V CDR1 and CDR2: SGHAT, FQDESV (reference sequence). The CDR3 consists of 13 residues. Trimming removed 1 base at V and 4 bases at J, with 7 bases between. CDR3 residues: CASSLDSLYGYTF. CDR3 nucleotides: TGTGCCAGCAGCTTAGACAGTCTCTATGGCTACACCTTC. The complete variable domain, with remaining parts taken from reference TRBV11-1 and TRBJ1-2, reads EAEVAQSPRYKITEKSQAVAFWCDPISGHATLYWYRQILGQGPELLVQFQDESVVDDSQLPKDRFSAERLKGVDSTLKIQPAELGDSAMYLCASSLDSLYGYTFGSGTRLTVV.

The chain links TRBV19 to TRBJ2-7; tentative D call: TRBD2 (5 bases). Trimming took off 3 bases at V and 4 bases at J, with 19 bases between the two ends. The CDR3 covers 16 residues. Looked up from germline, CDR1 is LNHDA and CDR2 is SQIVND (reference sequence). CDR3 loop: CASSIKGDPGRYEQYF. In nucleotides, the CDR3 is TGTGCCAGTAGTATCAAGGGAGACCCGGGTAGATACGAGCAGTACTTC.

V is TRBV9 and J is TRBJ2-1; TRBD1 aligns across 7 bases. Losses at the gene ends were 5 bases for V and 5 bases for J; bases not matched to a gene: 10. Germline V gene data show CDR1 as SGDLS and CDR2 as YYNGEE. CDR3 length: 15 amino acids. The CDR3 loop reads CASRKSGTDDNEQFF. The CDR3 DNA is TGTGCCAGCAGGAAAAGTGGGACAGACGACAATGAGCAGTTCTTC.

There are a few counts of this clone. The chain employs TRBV4-3 and TRBJ1-5; D call uncertain. This CDR3 has 15 amino acids. Germline CDR1 and CDR2: LGHNA and YSLEER. Trimming removed 0 bases at V and 5 bases at J, with 11 bases between. The CDR3, as DNA: TGCGCCAGCAGCCAAGATCGAACGGGAGATCAGCCCCAGCATTTT. Encoded protein: CASSQDRTGDQPQHF.

V gene TRBV27 combines with J gene TRBJ1-5, with D unresolved. V was cut by 2 bases and J by 7 bases, with 12 bases left in between. CDR1 is MNHEY, CDR2 SMNVEV, per germline (reference sequence). The CDR3 is 14 residues long. The chain's CDR3 is CASSLGGGEQPQHF. Written as DNA, the CDR3 is TGTGCCAGCAGTTTAGGAGGCGGAGAGCAGCCCCAGCATTTT.

The chain carries TRBV2 and TRBJ2-3; D gene unclear. The CDR3 sequence is 14 residues long. In germline, CDR1 is SNHLY, CDR2 FYNNEI. V was clipped by 6 bases and J by 2 bases, with 12 bases between them. The CDR3 protein is CASRRDTDTDTQYF. In DNA form, the CDR3 reads TGTGCCAGCAGACGAGACACGGACACAGATACGCAGTATTTT.

Only a few counts were recorded for this clone. V is TRBV27 and J is TRBJ2-7; 9 bases are shared with TRBD1. The V gene end was trimmed by 5 bases and the J gene end by 6 bases; junction bases not matched to a gene: 5. The CDR3 spans 13 residues. Germline lookup yields CDR1 MNHEY and CDR2 SMNVEV (reference sequence). CDR3 residues: CASSPRQGGEQYF. DNA for the CDR3: TGTGCCAGCAGTCCCCGACAGGGGGGCGAGCAGTACTTC.

This chain links TRBV7-9 with TRBJ2-5, with 7 nucleotides matching TRBD2. Germline assignment: CDR1 SEHNR and CDR2 FQNEAQ (reference sequence). The CDR3 spans 15 residues. Germline trimming cut 5 bases from V and 1 base from J; bases unmatched to any gene: 7. The CDR3 loop reads CASSAPGGPQETQYF. CDR3 DNA sequence: TGTGCCAGCAGCGCGCCGGGGGGACCCCAAGAGACCCAGTACTTC. Supplemented by reference TRBV7-9 and TRBJ2-5, the full variable domain reads DTGVSQNPRHKITKRGQNVTFRCDPISEHNRLYWYRQTLGQGPEFLTYFQNEAQLEKSRLLSDRFSAERPKGSFSTLEIQRTEQGDSAMYLCASSAPGGPQETQYFGPGTRLLVL.

In DNA, the CDR3 is TGTGCCAGCAGCCTCGGGGGGGCCTCCTACAATGAGCAGTTCTTC. Translated: CASSLGGASYNEQFF. The V gene is TRBV6-5, the J gene TRBJ2-1; 8 nucleotides agree with TRBD2. V lost 6 bases and J lost 0; bases outside the gene matches: 4. The germline V gene encodes CDR1 MNHEY and CDR2 SVGAGI. CDR3 length: 15 amino acids.